This TCR beta chain was observed in a study of T cell responses to AZD1222 COVID-19 vaccine. Clones were sequenced by immunoSEQ multiplex PCR, and TCRdb holds only the in-frame ones, with some missing. The repertoire holds 84,000 or so clones, with around 90% as singletons. Study results and caveats: The donor cohort was predominantly white British with a female majority, and clonal diversity may have been underestimated. Nearly half of spike-specific TCRs reportedly go after variant regions that carry no mutations. At baseline, seropositivity was found in only a handful of AZD1222 recipients. Repertoires in all cases were sampled only once the peak T cell response had passed.

On this clone: Its antigen is as yet unknown.

In germline, CDR1 is SNHLY, CDR2 FYNNEI. The V end was cut by 8 bases, the J end by 2 bases, with 16 bases between. This CDR3 is built from 15 residues. The chain carries TRBV2 and TRBJ1-3; the D gene is possibly TRBD1 (6 bases). The material sequenced was peripheral blood, taken on day 0 of AZD1222 vaccination. This TCR was sampled from an adult in good health. In DNA, the CDR3 is TGTGCCAGCGTCCCGGGGGCGGTTACTGGAAACACCATATATTTT. Its protein product is CASVPGAVTGNTIYF.